These 22 T cell receptor beta chains were sequenced from one sample in a study of CD4 T cells in relation to SARS-CoV-2 and coronaviruses. TCRdb keeps only in-frame clones here, not all; method: immunoSEQ multiplex PCR. The sample carries about 26,000 clones, roughly 81% recorded once. CD4+ T cells from unexposed donors were obtained before the COVID-19 pandemic (2011-2018). After roughly 9 days of culture, CD4+ T cells were isolated. Their cognate antigens are unknown. The sample consisted of CD4+ T cells from PBMCs, cultured in vitro. All receptors derive from a human donor in good health.

The rearrangement links TRBV5-1 to TRBJ2-7, with 9 bases identical to TRBD2. The length of the CDR3 is 16 residues. Germline V CDR1 and CDR2: SGHRS, YFSETQ. With V trimmed by 4 bases and J by 5 bases, 13 bases remained unmatched. CDR3 coding DNA: TGCGCCAGCAGCCCGGACCCGGGACTAGCCGCGCACGAGCAGTACTTC. It is translated as CASSPDPGLAAHEQYF.

This clone was detected once. The V and J genes are TRBV9 and TRBJ1-2, with 9 positions matching TRBD1. CDR3 length: 16 residues. Looked up from germline, CDR1 is SGDLS and CDR2 is YYNGEE. J gave up 4 bases and V 4 bases, and 11 bases lay outside the gene matches. In DNA form, the CDR3 reads TGTGCCAGCAGCCCGGGGACAGGGCGGAGGAGCTATGGCTACACCTTC. Translated, it gives CASSPGTGRRSYGYTF.

This clone was observed once. V is TRBV2 and J is TRBJ1-2, with D unclear. Germline V gene data show CDR1 as SNHLY and CDR2 as FYNNEI. This CDR3 spans 11 amino acids. V dropped 8 bases and J dropped 5 bases, with 9 bases sitting between them. Here the CDR3 reads CASPRVYGYTF. In DNA form, the CDR3 reads TGTGCCAGCCCGAGGGTTTATGGCTACACCTTC.

The chain joins TRBV12-3 or TRBV12-4 to TRBJ2-7; D is uncertain. This CDR3 has 12 amino acids. Trimming removed 7 bases from V and 6 bases from J, with 13 bases in between. CDR3 in DNA: TGTGCCAGCAAATCCCTCAGCAGCGAGCAGTACTTC. Amino acid sequence: CASKSLSSEQYF.

The chain combines TRBV12-3 or TRBV12-4 with TRBJ1-5, with D uncertain. The CDR3 contains 13 residues. The germline V and J ends were trimmed by 3 bases and 0 bases, with 3 bases remaining between them. In nucleotides, the CDR3 is TGTGCCAGCAGTTTGGGTAGCAATCAGCCCCAGCATTTT. The encoded protein is CASSLGSNQPQHF.

The chain employs TRBV4-3 and TRBJ1-2; TRBD1 might be the D (5 bases). The CDR3 has 16 residues. The V end lost 0 bases, the J end lost 0 bases, and 11 bases lay between the germline ends. CDR1 and CDR2 from the germline V gene are LGHNA and YSLEER. This chain's CDR3 is CASSQDWGVANYGYTF. As DNA, the CDR3 is TGCGCCAGCAGCCAAGATTGGGGCGTCGCTAACTATGGCTACACCTTC.

The gene calls are TRBV2 and TRBJ2-3; D ambiguous. The CDR3 length is 12 residues. Germline values: CDR1 SNHLY, CDR2 FYNNEI. Trimming pared 3 bases from V and 4 bases from J, leaving 5 bases between. CDR3 DNA: TGTGCCAGCAGTGACGATTCAGATACGCAGTATTTT. Its protein is CASSDDSDTQYF.

The table lists this clone with a count of one. The gene calls are TRBV28 and TRBJ1-6; D is unclear. Germline lookup yields CDR1 MDHEN and CDR2 SYDVKM. The CDR3 is made up of 11 amino acids. Trimming took off 5 bases at V and 14 bases at J, with 10 bases between the two ends. DNA of the CDR3: TGTGCCAGCAGTCGGACCCTAGCCCTCCACTTT. Protein product: CASSRTLALHF.

The chain links TRBV5-1 to TRBJ1-4, with a tentative D call TRBD1 (6 bases). CDR1 SGHRS and CDR2 YFSETQ come from the germline V gene. The V and J ends lost 4 bases and 8 bases respectively, with 12 bases between them. The CDR3 sequence is 13 residues long. Here the CDR3 DNA reads TGCGCCAGCAGCGTGGACAGAAAAGAAAAACTGTTTTTT. Protein: CASSVDRKEKLFF.

This clone was counted between two and nine times. The V gene is TRBV5-6, the J gene TRBJ2-2, with D unresolved. Trimming cost V 4 bases and J 1 base, with 11 bases left between them. CDR3 size: 15 residues. Germline V CDR1 and CDR2: SGHDT, YYEEEE. CDR3 sequence reads: CASSLSLGNTGELFF. DNA for the CDR3: TGTGCCAGCAGCCTCTCCTTGGGGAACACCGGGGAGCTGTTTTTT. The full variable domain, completed using reference TRBV5-6 and TRBJ2-2, is DAGVTQSPTHLIKTRGQQVTLRCSPKSGHDTVSWYQQALGQGPQFIFQYYEEEERQRGNFPDRFSGHQFPNYSSELNVNALLLGDSALYLCASSLSLGNTGELFFGEGSRLTVL.

The J gene is TRBJ1-2, the V gene TRBV6-1; D remains unclear. Trimming left V 0 bases short and J 4 bases short, with 9 bases between. The CDR3 has 14 amino acids. Per germline, CDR1 MNHNS and CDR2 SASEGT. The CDR3 loop reads CASSEAQEVYGYTF. The CDR3 DNA sequence: TGTGCCAGCAGTGAAGCGCAGGAGGTCTATGGCTACACCTTC.

The V gene is TRBV5-4, the J gene TRBJ2-5; D not resolved. The CDR3 contains 11 residues. The V end lost 0 bases, the J end lost 5 bases, and 2 bases lay between the germline ends. Per germline, CDR1 SGHNT and CDR2 YYREEE (reference sequence). In nucleotides, the CDR3 is TGTGCCAGCAGCTTGGATGAGACCCAGTACTTC. This codes for CASSLDETQYF.

The J gene is TRBJ1-5, the V gene TRBV11-2; possibly TRBD1 for D (5 bases). V was clipped by 8 bases and J by 4 bases, with 12 bases between them. This CDR3 spans 13 amino acids. The V gene's germline CDR1 is SGHAT and CDR2 FQNNGV. In DNA, the CDR3 is TGTGCCAGCTCGCAGGGCTTAAATCAGCCCCAGCATTTT. This encodes CASSQGLNQPQHF.

This clone has more than one count but fewer than ten. This sequence joins TRBV7-2 and TRBJ1-2; 9 bases fit TRBD1. This CDR3 has 15 amino acids. V dropped 5 bases and J dropped 0; count of bases not matched to a gene: 4. CDR1 is SGHTA and CDR2 is FQGNSA in the germline V gene. For the CDR3, the DNA is TGTGCCAGCAGCCCGGGACAGGGCCCTAACTATGGCTACACCTTC. Protein sequence: CASSPGQGPNYGYTF.

This chain uses TRBV5-6 with TRBJ1-2; D is possibly TRBD1 (5 bases). Per the germline V gene, CDR1 is SGHDT and CDR2 is YYEEEE. CDR3 size: 15 residues. V lost 1 base and J lost 5, with 15 bases in between. The CDR3 coding sequence is TGTGCCAGCAGCTTGAAGGGGACCGTGTTGTATGGCTACACCTTC. This sequence encodes CASSLKGTVLYGYTF.

There are a few counts of this clone. This chain uses TRBV5-1 with TRBJ1-3; D call uncertain. V was shortened by 2 bases and J by 4 bases, with 4 bases between the two germline ends. In germline, CDR1 is SGHRS, CDR2 YFSETQ. The CDR3 sequence is 12 residues long. The CDR3 DNA reads as TGCGCCAGCAGCTTCCCCGGAAACACCATATATTTT. As protein: CASSFPGNTIYF.

The chain links TRBV5-8 to TRBJ1-2; 8 bases match TRBD1. V dropped 6 bases and J dropped 5; count of bases not matched to a gene: 9. Germline lookup yields CDR1 SGHTS and CDR2 YDEGEE. The CDR3 is 14 residues long. In nucleotides, the CDR3 is TGTGCCAGCACCAAATCAGGGGGCCGGTATGGCTACACCTTC. It translates to CASTKSGGRYGYTF.

This clone has more than one count but fewer than ten. This chain connects TRBV7-9 to TRBJ1-5; D is perhaps TRBD1 (5 bases). This CDR3 comprises 16 residues. Germline V lookup: CDR1 SEHNR, CDR2 FQNEAQ (reference sequence). Trimming removed 2 bases at V and 0 bases at J, with 11 bases between. The CDR3 region is CASSLTWQGSNQPQHF. CDR3 bases: TGTGCCAGCAGCTTAACGTGGCAGGGTAGCAATCAGCCCCAGCATTTT. The full variable domain, with the rest looked up from reference TRBV7-9 and TRBJ1-5, is DTGVSQNPRHKITKRGQNVTFRCDPISEHNRLYWYRQTLGQGPEFLTYFQNEAQLEKSRLLSDRFSAERPKGSFSTLEIQRTEQGDSAMYLCASSLTWQGSNQPQHFGDGTRLSIL.

The chain couples TRBV5-1 to TRBJ2-5, with D possibly TRBD1 on 6 matching bases. The CDR3 loop spans 17 amino acids. The germline CDR1 and CDR2 sequences are SGHRS and YFSETQ. V was pared by 4 bases and J by 7 bases, with 26 bases between. The CDR3 sequence: CASSHRELGGERVTQYF. DNA for the CDR3: TGCGCCAGCAGCCACAGGGAGTTAGGCGGAGAAAGAGTGACCCAGTACTTC.

The chain combines TRBV27 with TRBJ1-1; D is uncertain. Trimming stripped 5 bases from V and 0 bases from J, with 7 bases between. Germline-derived CDR1 and CDR2 are MNHEY and SMNVEV (reference sequence). The CDR3 consists of 13 residues. CDR3 protein: CASSQIMNTEAFF. CDR3 in DNA: TGTGCCAGCAGTCAGATCATGAACACTGAAGCTTTCTTT.

This clone was observed a few times. Here the CDR3 DNA reads TGTGCCAGCAGCCAACCCGGGACAGGCTCCTATGGCTACACCTTC. Amino acids: CASSQPGTGSYGYTF. V usage is TRBV3-1 (or the pseudogene TRBV3-2) and J usage is TRBJ1-2, with 8 nucleotides matching TRBD1. The CDR3 totals 15 residues. Losses at the gene ends were 2 bases for V and 4 bases for J; bases not matched to a gene: 6. Germline V gene lookup returns CDR1 LGHDT and CDR2 YNNKEL (reference sequence).

The genes are TRBV19 and TRBJ1-2, with a possible D match to TRBD1 (6 bases). CDR1 is LNHDA, CDR2 SQIVND, per germline (reference sequence). V lost 5 bases, J lost 6 bases, and 22 bases lay in between. The CDR3 is 16 amino acids. CDR3 loop: CASSDRDKARTDGYTF. The CDR3 bases are TGTGCCAGTAGTGACCGGGACAAGGCTAGAACTGATGGCTACACCTTC. The whole variable domain, filled in from reference TRBV19 and TRBJ1-2, reads DGGITQSPKYLFRKEGQNVTLSCEQNLNHDAMYWYRQDPGQGLRLIYYSQIVNDFQKGDIAEGYSVSREKKESFPLTVTSAQKNPTAFYLCASSDRDKARTDGYTFGSGTRLTVV.